The 31 T cell receptor beta chains below all came from one sample that was sequenced in a study of shared clonotypes between healthy human individuals. Repertoires were generated with immunoSEQ multiplex PCR, while TCRdb's copy carries only in-frame clones and drops some. The profile shows under 1,100,000 clones, 65% to 80% of them singletons. Sequenced sample: memory CD4+ T cells sorted from blood. Sample subset: CD45RA-negative fraction. These receptors were collected from a man aged 18 to 30 in good health.

The CDR3 loop is CASSKISITDTQYF. In nucleotides, the CDR3 is TGTGCCAGCAGCAAAATTTCTATCACAGATACGCAGTATTTT. The rearrangement uses TRBV9 and TRBJ2-3; D is undetermined. The CDR3 totals 14 residues. Looked up from germline, CDR1 is SGDLS and CDR2 is YYNGEE. Trimming removed 4 bases at V and 2 bases at J, with 11 bases between.

Worth noting for this clone: Other nucleotide sequences from this sample produce the same CDR3. This sequence joins TRBV5-1 and TRBJ1-1; D call uncertain. This CDR3 has 14 amino acids. Germline CDR1 and CDR2: SGHRS and YFSETQ. Between the trimmed V and J ends, which lost 0 bases and 5 bases, there was a span of 11 bases. Here the CDR3 reads CASSLAGVGTEAFF. CDR3 DNA: TGCGCCAGCAGCTTGGCCGGGGTTGGAACTGAAGCTTTCTTT.

The chain combines TRBV5-1 with TRBJ1-3; TRBD1 might be the D (6 bases). CDR1 and CDR2 (germline): SGHRS, YFSETQ. The germline V and J ends were trimmed by 0 bases and 6 bases, with 10 bases remaining between them. The CDR3 is made up of 14 amino acids. The DNA of the CDR3 is TGCGCCAGCAGCTTGGACAGGGTAGAAAACACCATATATTTT. Protein product: CASSLDRVENTIYF.

V usage is TRBV5-6 and J usage is TRBJ2-3; D tentatively fits TRBD1 or TRBD2 (6 bases each). This CDR3 has 15 residues. Germline V CDR1 and CDR2: SGHDT, YYEEEE. Between the trimmed V and J ends, which lost 4 bases and 1 base, there was a span of 13 bases. For the CDR3, the DNA is TGTGCCAGCAGCCTCAAGGGGGAGGGCACAGATACGCAGTATTTT. Translating it yields CASSLKGEGTDTQYF.

About this clone itself: The same CDR3 can be traced to other DNA sequences in this sample. The rearrangement links TRBV11-2 to TRBJ2-3; D is possibly TRBD2 (5 bases). Germline V CDR1 and CDR2: SGHAT, FQNNGV. The CDR3 contains 15 residues. V was shortened by 1 base and J by 2 bases, with 10 bases between the two germline ends. The CDR3 loop reads CASSLGARDTDTQYF. Here the CDR3 DNA reads TGTGCCAGCAGCTTAGGGGCCCGGGACACAGATACGCAGTATTTT.

This clone was observed once. The chain combines TRBV6-5 with TRBJ2-2; D not certain. V dropped 5 bases and J dropped 3 bases, with 7 bases sitting between them. The CDR3 spans 13 residues. CDR1 and CDR2 from the germline V gene are MNHEY and SVGAGI. CDR3 sequence (DNA): TGTGCCAGCAGTCCAGCATACACCGGGGAGCTGTTTTTT. Translation: CASSPAYTGELFF.

This clone was found once. This chain uses TRBV7-8 with TRBJ2-2; 14 bases line up with TRBD2. The CDR3 spans 18 residues. The V gene end was trimmed by 0 bases and the J gene end by 5 bases; junction bases not matched to a gene: 5. Germline values: CDR1 SGHVS, CDR2 FQNEAQ. CDR3 region: CASSLATSGGARTGELFF. In DNA, the CDR3 is TGTGCCAGCAGCTTAGCGACTAGCGGGGGGGCCCGAACCGGGGAGCTGTTTTTT.

The CDR3 protein is CAWNTDTGELFF. The CDR3 coding sequence is TGTGCCTGGAACACAGACACCGGGGAGCTGTTTTTT. V gene TRBV30 combines with J gene TRBJ2-2, with D unclear. The CDR3 length is 12 residues. The V and J ends lost 4 bases and 3 bases respectively, with 6 bases between them. The V gene's germline CDR1 is GTSNPN and CDR2 SVGIG (reference sequence).

V is TRBV29-1 and J is TRBJ1-2, with D possibly matching TRBD1 (5 bases). Trimming cost V 8 bases and J 2 bases, with 15 bases left between them. The germline gives CDR1 SQVTM, CDR2 ANQGSEA. The CDR3 extends over 13 amino acids. DNA for the CDR3: TGCAGCTGCAAGGGGTCAGGGAACTATGGCTACACCTTC. Protein: CSCKGSGNYGYTF.

This clone was counted a few times. The chain recombines TRBV30 with TRBJ1-5, with TRBD1 as a possible D gene (6 bases). CDR1 GTSNPN and CDR2 SVGIG come from the germline V gene (reference sequence). This CDR3 has 16 amino acids. Trimming removed 4 bases at V and 0 bases at J, with 16 bases between. CDR3 sequence: CAWTLQGSGSNQPQHF. In nucleotides, the CDR3 is TGTGCCTGGACCCTACAGGGAAGTGGTAGCAATCAGCCCCAGCATTTT.

The chain recombines TRBV7-8 with TRBJ2-1; 7 positions match TRBD1. CDR3 length: 15 residues. CDR1 and CDR2 from the germline V gene are SGHVS and FQNEAQ. After removal of 5 bases from V and 4 bases from J, the junction contained 8 bases not matched to a gene. CDR3 residues: CASSKTGAGYNEQFF. In DNA form, the CDR3 reads TGTGCCAGCAGCAAAACAGGGGCAGGATACAATGAGCAGTTCTTC. The full variable domain, in which reference TRBV7-8 and TRBJ2-1 provide the parts outside the CDR3, is GAGVSQSPRYKVAKRGQDVALRCDPISGHVSLFWYQQALGQGPEFLTYFQNEAQLDKSGLPSDRFFAERPEGSVSTLKIQRTQQEDSAVYLCASSKTGAGYNEQFFGPGTRLTVL.

The chain is built from TRBV27 and TRBJ1-1; 10 positions match TRBD1. The junction had 8 bases not matched to a gene; V was cut back by 3 bases and J by 1 base. The CDR3 loop spans 17 amino acids. Germline V gives CDR1 MNHEY, CDR2 SMNVEV (reference sequence). The CDR3 is CASSFRGTGEQNTEAFF. In DNA, the CDR3 is TGTGCCAGCAGTTTTCGGGGGACAGGGGAACAGAACACTGAAGCTTTCTTT.

This sequence joins TRBV13 and TRBJ2-7; 9 bases are a match to TRBD1. In germline, CDR1 is PRHDT, CDR2 FYEKMQ (reference sequence). The V and J ends lost 8 bases and 5 bases, in that order; junction bases with no gene match: 4. CDR3 length: 12 amino acids. The CDR3 sequence is CASLHRGHEQYF. As DNA, the CDR3 is TGTGCCAGCTTACACAGGGGGCACGAGCAGTACTTC.

This clone was seen just once. A read error is possible here, since a much larger clone lies one base away. The chain joins TRBV4-2 to TRBJ1-2, with 9 bases fitting TRBD1. This CDR3 comprises 15 residues. CDR1 LGHNA and CDR2 YNFKEQ come from the germline V gene. The ends lost 3 bases at V and 8 bases at J; junction bases unmatched: 10. The CDR3 nucleotides read TGTGCCAGCAGCCACCCTAAGGAGACAGGGGGAGGCTACACCTTC. This sequence encodes CASSHPKETGGGYTF.

The V gene is TRBV5-6, the J gene TRBJ2-7; D unclear. Germline V CDR1 and CDR2: SGHDT, YYEEEE. V lost 0 bases to trimming and J lost 4 bases, with 8 bases between them. CDR3 size: 13 residues. The CDR3 nucleotides are TGTGCCAGCAGCTTGGCGATCGGGTACGAGCAGTACTTC. This gives the protein CASSLAIGYEQYF.

The V gene is TRBV11-2, the J gene TRBJ1-4; D is possibly TRBD1 (6 bases). From germline, CDR1 is SGHAT and CDR2 FQNNGV. CDR3 length: 14 amino acids. V dropped 8 bases and J dropped 7 bases, with 17 bases sitting between them. In DNA form, the CDR3 reads TGTGCCAGCGAAACCGGGGGGCGCGGTGAAAAACTGTTTTTT. Translation: CASETGGRGEKLFF.

This clone was counted a single time. CDR3 amino acids: CASRTLAGLSYEQYF. The DNA for the CDR3 is TGCGCCAGCAGAACACTAGCGGGACTGTCCTACGAGCAGTACTTC. The chain carries TRBV5-1 and TRBJ2-7; 10 nucleotides agree with TRBD2. This CDR3 region has 15 residues. Germline-derived CDR1 and CDR2 are SGHRS and YFSETQ. The junction had 6 bases not matched to a gene; V was cut back by 5 bases and J by 1 base.

For this clone: Other DNA variants within this sample encode the same CDR3. The gene calls are TRBV29-1 and TRBJ1-2; D not resolved. The germline V and J ends were trimmed by 3 bases and 2 bases, with 7 bases remaining between them. The CDR3 runs to 12 residues. Germline V CDR1 and CDR2: SQVTM, ANQGSEA. CDR3 region: CSVEHSNYGYTF. CDR3 DNA: TGCAGCGTTGAGCACAGCAACTATGGCTACACCTTC.

This chain links TRBV7-3 with TRBJ2-6; the match to TRBD2 covers 8 bases. CDR3 length: 18 amino acids. Germline trimming cut 5 bases from V and 0 bases from J; bases unmatched to any gene: 9. Germline V lookup: CDR1 SGHTA, CDR2 FQGTGA. The CDR3 loop reads CASSPGAGVSSGANVLTF. The CDR3 DNA sequence: TGTGCCAGCAGCCCGGGAGCGGGGGTTTCCTCTGGGGCCAACGTCCTGACTTTC.

This clone was detected once. In the same sample, other DNA sequences code for this CDR3. The chain recombines TRBV6-1 with TRBJ2-1; TRBD1 agrees at 9 bases. Germline V CDR1 and CDR2: MNHNS, SASEGT. V gave up 2 bases and J gave up 7 bases; unmatched junction bases: 9. The CDR3 is 16 amino acids. The CDR3 is CASSEPGQGRVNEQFF. The CDR3 nucleotides read TGTGCCAGCAGTGAACCGGGACAGGGTAGGGTAAATGAGCAGTTCTTC.

The chain employs TRBV11-1 and TRBJ1-3, with 9 bases that match TRBD1. The CDR3 is 15 residues long. V shed 5 bases, J shed 0 bases, and the junction held 2 bases outside the gene matches. CDR1 is SGHAT and CDR2 is FQDESV in the germline V gene (reference sequence). The CDR3 protein is CASSRTGDSGNTIYF. DNA of the CDR3: TGTGCCAGCAGCCGGACAGGGGACTCTGGAAACACCATATATTTT.

The chain combines TRBV19 with TRBJ2-3; D perhaps matches TRBD1 (5 bases). The ends were cut back, 5 bases at V and 5 bases at J, with 14 bases in the middle. Germline loops: CDR1 LNHDA, CDR2 SQIVND (reference sequence). The CDR3 extends over 14 amino acids. The CDR3 DNA is TGTGCCAGTAGTCCCCGGTCAGGGTTAGATACGCAGTATTTT. It codes for CASSPRSGLDTQYF.

V usage is TRBV21-1 and J usage is TRBJ2-1. TRBV21-1 is designated a pseudogene. The CDR3 is 13 residues long. The chain's CDR3 is CASSSRACNEQFF. The CDR3, as DNA: TGTGCCAGCAGCTCCCGGGCGTGCAATGAGCAGTTCTTC.

J is TRBJ2-7 and V is TRBV20-1; D is uncertain. Trimming stripped 0 bases from V and 4 bases from J, with 4 bases between. The CDR3 length is 11 residues. Germline loops: CDR1 DFQATT, CDR2 SNEGSKA (reference sequence). As DNA, the CDR3 is TGCAGTGCTAGAGAGTATTACGAGCAGTACTTC. It is translated as CSAREYYEQYF.

The rearrangement joins TRBV5-1 to TRBJ1-1; tentative D call: TRBD1 (6 bases). Germline CDR1 and CDR2: SGHRS and YFSETQ. The ends were cut back, 4 bases at V and 1 base at J, with 14 bases in the middle. The CDR3 extends over 15 amino acids. The CDR3 DNA follows: TGCGCCAGCAGCCCCGAGGGACACCCGAACACTGAAGCTTTCTTT. Its protein is CASSPEGHPNTEAFF. The entire variable domain, with the rest obtained from reference TRBV5-1 and TRBJ1-1, is as follows: KAGVTQTPRYLIKTRGQQVTLSCSPISGHRSVSWYQQTPGQGLQFLFEYFSETQRNKGNFPGRFSGRQFSNSRSEMNVSTLELGDSALYLCASSPEGHPNTEAFFGQGTRLTVV.

This clone was observed a handful of times. This rearrangement joins TRBV30 to TRBJ2-1, with D possibly being TRBD1 (5 bases). CDR1 GTSNPN and CDR2 SVGIG come from the germline V gene (reference sequence). Deletions cut 0 bases from V and 5 bases from J, with 8 bases between. This CDR3 has 13 amino acids. CDR3 residues: CAWSVGQNNEQFF. The CDR3 nucleotides are TGTGCCTGGAGTGTGGGGCAGAACAATGAGCAGTTCTTC.

This chain uses TRBV7-2 with TRBJ2-3, with a weak D call TRBD2 (5 bases). Germline V lookup: CDR1 SGHTA, CDR2 FQGNSA. This CDR3 has 13 amino acids. Deletions cut 5 bases from V and 8 bases from J, with 14 bases between. The CDR3 DNA follows: TGTGCCAGCAGCCCGGACTTCCCTCTTACGCAGTATTTT. Translated: CASSPDFPLTQYF.

V is TRBV7-2 and J is TRBJ2-4; D call uncertain. Germline CDR1 and CDR2: SGHTA and FQGNSA. Deletions cut 8 bases from V and 6 bases from J, with 14 bases between. This CDR3 is 13 amino acids long. DNA for the CDR3: TGTGCCAGCGCGTATGGCGACGGAAACATTCAGTACTTC. This gives the protein CASAYGDGNIQYF.

The gene calls are TRBV5-5 and TRBJ2-5, with D possibly matching TRBD1 (6 bases). V shed 4 bases and J shed 4 bases, with 11 bases lying between them. The CDR3 extends over 13 amino acids. Per germline, CDR1 SGHKS and CDR2 YYEKEE (reference sequence). For the CDR3, the DNA is TGTGCCAGCAGCCTAGGACAGAGAGAGACCCAGTACTTC. Translated, it gives CASSLGQRETQYF.

V is TRBV5-1 and J is TRBJ1-3, with D unresolved. The CDR3 totals 15 residues. Trimming stripped 7 bases from V and 0 bases from J, with 14 bases between. Germline lookup yields CDR1 SGHRS and CDR2 YFSETQ. The CDR3 loop reads CASRPVGSSGNTIYF. In DNA, the CDR3 is TGCGCCAGCCGGCCCGTCGGAAGCTCTGGAAACACCATATATTTT.

This chain links TRBV5-1 with TRBJ2-3; 9 positions agree with TRBD2. This CDR3 region has 16 residues. Looked up from germline, CDR1 is SGHRS and CDR2 is YFSETQ. Germline trimming cut 4 bases from V and 2 bases from J; bases unmatched to any gene: 8. DNA of the CDR3: TGCGCCAGCAGCCTACCACTAGCGGGTATCACAGATACGCAGTATTTT. It is translated as CASSLPLAGITDTQYF.